One sample yielded the 12 T cell receptor beta chains listed below, sequenced in a study of blood T cell repertoires in COVID-19. Some clones are missing from TCRdb's copy, which holds only in-frame ones; the method was immunoSEQ multiplex PCR. This table has around 250,000 clones, around 80% appearing once. The specimen was peripheral blood. Source of these receptors: a man between 35 and 55 years old with active or convalescent COVID-19.

V and J are TRBV5-5 and TRBJ2-7; D might be TRBD2 (5 bases). With 0 bases removed from V and 0 bases from J, the gap between germline ends came to 16 bases. The germline V gene encodes CDR1 SGHKS and CDR2 YYEKEE (reference sequence). The CDR3 is made up of 17 amino acids. The CDR3 spells CASSLATAETHSYEQYF. CDR3 nucleotides: TGTGCCAGCAGCTTGGCTACAGCGGAAACGCACTCCTACGAGCAGTACTTC.

The V call is TRBV24-1, the J call TRBJ1-2; tentative D call: TRBD1 (5 bases). The V gene lost 5 bases and the J gene lost 6 bases, with 21 bases spanning the gap. In germline, CDR1 is KGHDR, CDR2 SFDVKD. The CDR3 is made up of 16 amino acids. The DNA of the CDR3 is TGTGCCACCAGTGCCAAGTCGCAGGGTGCCCTCGATGGCTACACCTTC. It codes for CATSAKSQGALDGYTF.

This clone has just one count. The chain recombines TRBV7-9 with TRBJ1-1; D call uncertain. This CDR3 region has 15 residues. Deletions cut 2 bases from V and 2 bases from J, with 12 bases between. The germline V gene encodes CDR1 SEHNR and CDR2 FQNEAQ (reference sequence). CDR3 nucleotide sequence: TGTGCCAGCAGCTTATATGAGGGCGCTAACACTGAAGCTTTCTTT. This translates into CASSLYEGANTEAFF.

The J gene is TRBJ1-1, the V gene TRBV29-1; tentative D call: TRBD1 (6 bases). The CDR3 consists of 15 residues. V lost 4 bases and J lost 0, with 15 bases in between. CDR1 and CDR2 (germline): SQVTM, ANQGSEA. The CDR3: CSVAWQGRMNTEAFF. The CDR3 coding sequence is TGCAGCGTTGCTTGGCAGGGGCGAATGAACACTGAAGCTTTCTTT.

V is TRBV5-4 and J is TRBJ1-1; 9 nucleotides align to TRBD1. The length of the CDR3 is 15 residues. CDR1 is SGHNT and CDR2 is YYREEE in the germline V gene (reference sequence). Trimming at V came to 4 bases and at J to 2 bases, leaving 6 bases not matched to a gene. In DNA, the CDR3 is TGTGCCAGCAGCGGCAGGGACAGGGACAACACTGAAGCTTTCTTT. Encoded protein: CASSGRDRDNTEAFF.

The chain links TRBV5-6 to TRBJ1-4, with 8 positions matching TRBD1. V gave up 1 base and J gave up 7 bases; unmatched junction bases: 3. Germline CDR1 reads SGHDT; CDR2 reads YYEEEE. This CDR3 is 14 amino acids long. Here the CDR3 DNA reads TGTGCCAGCAGCTTGAGACAGGGGTCTGAAAAACTGTTTTTT. Translating gives CASSLRQGSEKLFF.

V gene TRBV12-3 or TRBV12-4 combines with J gene TRBJ1-1; D gene uncertain. The length of the CDR3 is 12 residues. V dropped 5 bases and J dropped 4 bases, with 8 bases sitting between them. The CDR3 sequence: CASSTEGTEAFF. DNA for the CDR3: TGTGCCAGCAGTACGGAGGGCACTGAAGCTTTCTTT.

The chain joins TRBV5-4 to TRBJ1-5; D uncertain. The CDR3 is 14 amino acids. V gave up 1 base and J gave up 1 base, with 6 bases separating them. Germline V CDR1 and CDR2: SGHNT, YYREEE (reference sequence). This CDR3 is CASSLRGSNQPQHF. CDR3 in DNA: TGTGCCAGCAGCTTGAGAGGGAGCAATCAGCCCCAGCATTTT.

This chain links TRBV6-5 with TRBJ2-7, with a tentative D call TRBD1 (6 bases). V gave up 6 bases and J gave up 6 bases, with 21 bases separating them. CDR1 and CDR2 (germline): MNHEY, SVGAGI. CDR3 length equals 15 residues. CDR3 sequence: CASRDETGVSSEQYF. CDR3 in DNA: TGTGCCAGCAGAGACGAGACAGGTGTTAGCAGCGAGCAGTACTTC.

The chain employs TRBV9 and TRBJ2-1; D may be TRBD1 (6 bases). CDR1 SGDLS and CDR2 YYNGEE come from the germline V gene. Trimming removed 2 bases at V and 9 bases at J, with 18 bases between. The CDR3 contains 15 residues. The CDR3 DNA reads TGTGCCAGCAGCGTCAGGACAGCGTCGGGGAGTGAGCAGTTCTTC. Translated: CASSVRTASGSEQFF.

J is TRBJ2-1 and V is TRBV18, with 13 bases identical to TRBD2. CDR1 is KGHSH and CDR2 is LQKENI in the germline V gene. CDR3 length: 17 amino acids. V lost 3 bases, J lost 4 bases, and 6 bases stayed unmatched. The CDR3 protein is CASSPVEGLAGYNEQFF. CDR3 coding DNA: TGTGCCAGCTCACCGGTCGAGGGACTAGCGGGGTACAATGAGCAGTTCTTC.

This sequence joins TRBV6-2 or TRBV6-3 and TRBJ2-5, with 13 bases identical to TRBD2. Germline V gene lookup returns CDR1 MNHEY and CDR2 SVGEGT. CDR3 length equals 16 residues. J lost 5 bases, V lost 6 bases, and 9 bases had no gene match. CDR3 protein: CASSAGLTSGGETQYF. As DNA, the CDR3 is TGTGCCAGCAGCGCGGGACTGACTAGCGGGGGGGAGACCCAGTACTTC.